These 13 T cell receptor beta chains were all obtained from the same sample, sequenced in a study of T cells in women clearing cervical HPV infection. TCRdb keeps only in-frame clones here, not all; method: immunoSEQ multiplex PCR. This table lists tens of thousands of clones. The sequencing input was blood buffy coat. Receptors originate from a woman between 18 and 70 years old with a cervical HPV16 infection that either progressed to CIN3+ or cleared (not recorded which).

CDR3 sequence: CASSLGSGGYEQFF. The CDR3 bases that were read are TGTGCCAGCAGCTTAGGTAGCGGGGGTTATGAG. The gene calls are TRBV11-3 and TRBJ2-1; 9 bases map to TRBD2. The read finishes 3 residues shy of the CDR3 end, and the germline J gene is used to complete it. J gave up 8 bases and V 1 base, and 3 bases lay outside the gene matches. This CDR3 is built from 14 residues. CDR1 is SGHNT and CDR2 is YENEEA in the germline V gene.

With regard to this clone: From the germline J gene comes the end of the CDR3, since the read stops 3 residues before it. J is TRBJ2-3 and V is TRBV19; maybe TRBD1 (5 bases). Germline assignment: CDR1 LNHDA and CDR2 SQIVND (reference sequence). The CDR3 sequence is 17 residues long. CDR3 loop: CASSIRPTSGRGETQYF. The CDR3 bases that were read are TGTGCCAGTAGTATTCGCCCGACTTCAGGGCGCGGAGAGACG.

Regarding this clone: The CDR3 end lies 3 residues beyond the end of the read and is filled in from the germline J gene. The V call is TRBV5-4, the J call TRBJ1-1; perhaps TRBD1 as D (5 bases). Deletions cut 7 bases from V and 7 bases from J, with 17 bases between. From germline, CDR1 is SGHNT and CDR2 YYREEE (reference sequence). The CDR3 covers 13 residues. Here the CDR3 reads CASHPEAGIEAFF. CDR3 DNA (partial): TGTGCCAGCCACCCCGAGGCAGGGATTGAA.

In regard to this clone: The CDR3 end is not reached by the read, which stops 3 residues before it; the germline J gene fills it in. The genes are TRBV5-1 and TRBJ1-2; D is ambiguous. The CDR3 runs to 13 residues. The V end was cut by 4 bases, the J end by 3 bases, with 10 bases between. CDR1 is SGHRS and CDR2 is YFSETQ in the germline V gene. The sequenced CDR3 bases are TGCGCCAGCAGCGTGGCCGAGGACTATGGC. Its protein product is CASSVAEDYG. The whole CDR3 region reads CASSVAEDYGYTF.

Notes on this clone: Read sequence stops 3 residues before the CDR3 end, and the germline J gene provides the missing end. J is TRBJ2-4 and V is TRBV19; D gene ambiguous. This CDR3 spans 15 amino acids. Germline lookup yields CDR1 LNHDA and CDR2 SQIVND (reference sequence). The V gene lost 0 bases and the J gene lost 4 bases, with 10 bases spanning the gap. CDR3 in amino acids: CASSIDAGGKNIQYF. The CDR3 bases that were read are TGTGCCAGTAGTATAGATGCCGGCGGTAAAAACATT.

Concerning this clone: The missing CDR3 end, 3 residues past where the read stops, is filled in from the germline J gene. The chain combines TRBV7-6 with TRBJ1-3; D remains unclear. The germline V gene encodes CDR1 SGHVS and CDR2 FNYEAQ. The V gene lost 2 bases and the J gene lost 0 bases, with 11 bases spanning the gap. The CDR3 contains 16 residues. CDR3 sequence reads: CASSLSWSISGNTIYF. The sequenced CDR3 bases are TGTGCCAGCAGCTTAAGTTGGTCTATCTCTGGAAACACC. Supplemented by reference TRBV7-6 and TRBJ1-3, the full variable domain reads GAGVSQSPRYKVTKRGQDVALRCDPISGHVSLYWYRQALGQGPEFLTYFNYEAQQDKSGLPNDRFSAERPEGSISTLTIQRTEQRDSAMYRCASSLSWSISGNTIYFGEGSWLTVV.

A note on this clone: The read stops 3 residues short of the end of the CDR3; the missing end is completed from the germline J gene. The identical CDR3 is also encoded by other nucleotide sequences in the sample. The V call is TRBV5-1, the J call TRBJ1-1; D possibly corresponds to TRBD1 (6 bases). From germline, CDR1 is SGHRS and CDR2 YFSETQ. The CDR3 extends over 14 amino acids. CDR3 loop: CASTSSSNRDEAFF. The sequenced CDR3 bases are TGCGCCAGCACATCCTCATCAAACAGGGACGAG.

On this clone itself: The observed sequence ends 3 residues before the CDR3 terminus, with the missing tail filled in from the germline J gene. This chain uses TRBV4-1 with TRBJ2-3, with 8 bases lining up with TRBD2. J was trimmed by 5 bases and V by 1 base; bases with no gene match: 8. This CDR3 is built from 16 residues. CDR1 MGHRA and CDR2 YSYEKL come from the germline V gene. CDR3 sequence: CASSQVSRGGKDTQYF. The covered CDR3 bases are TGCGCCAGCAGCCAAGTTTCTCGCGGGGGGAAAGATACG.

Turning to this clone: The sequence runs out 3 residues before the end of the CDR3; the remainder is reconstructed from the germline J gene. The rearrangement links TRBV30 to TRBJ1-6; D call uncertain. V was cut by 2 bases and J by 5 bases, with 7 bases left in between. The germline V gene has CDR1 GTSNPN and CDR2 SVGIG (reference sequence). This CDR3 is built from 13 residues. CDR3 sequence reads: CAWSIQNNSPLHF. CDR3 DNA (partial): TGTGCCTGGAGTATACAGAATAATTCACCC.

For this clone: The read terminates 3 residues ahead of where the CDR3 ends, so the germline J gene completes it. This sequence joins TRBV30 and TRBJ2-1; D remains ambiguous. This CDR3 region has 13 residues. The ends were cut back, 3 bases at V and 3 bases at J, with 9 bases in the middle. From germline, CDR1 is GTSNPN and CDR2 SVGIG (reference sequence). CDR3 bases read: TGTGCCTGGAGGAGGCCAGTCTACAATGAG. It codes for CAWRRPVYNE. The complete CDR3 protein is CAWRRPVYNEQFF.

As regards this clone: The read ends 3 residues before the CDR3 terminus; that terminus is restored from the germline J gene. The chain carries TRBV19 and TRBJ2-3, with D perhaps matching TRBD1 (6 bases). Germline CDR1 and CDR2: LNHDA and SQIVND (reference sequence). The CDR3 sequence is 13 residues long. The CDR3 spells CASTRQVNQPQYF. Partial CDR3 DNA: TGTGCCAGTACCCGACAGGTAAATCAGCCG.

Concerning this clone: The read ends 3 residues before the CDR3 terminus; that terminus is restored from the germline J gene. The chain is built from TRBV30 and TRBJ1-4, with no clear D. The CDR3 consists of 13 residues. Germline CDR1 is GTSNPN and CDR2 is SVGIG (reference sequence). V gave up 1 base and J gave up 4 bases, with 7 bases separating them. The CDR3 bases that were read are TGTGCCTGGAGTGCTCAGGATAATGAAAAA. Translation gives CAWSAQDNEK. The entire CDR3 reads CAWSAQDNEKLFF.

As for this clone: From the germline J gene comes the end of the CDR3, since the read stops 3 residues before it. This chain joins TRBV30 and TRBJ1-2; perhaps TRBD1 as D (6 bases). CDR3 length equals 15 residues. Germline lookup yields CDR1 GTSNPN and CDR2 SVGIG (reference sequence). With 3 bases removed from V and 4 bases from J, the gap between germline ends came to 18 bases. The part of the CDR3 DNA that was read is TGTGCCTGGAGCAGACTTAGGGACAACCGCTATGGC. It is translated as CAWSRLRDNRYG. The complete CDR3 sequence is CAWSRLRDNRYGYTF. Filled out from reference TRBV30 and TRBJ1-2, the complete variable domain reads SQTIHQWPATLVQPVGSPLSLECTVEGTSNPNLYWYRQAAGRGLQLLFYSVGIGQISSEVPQNLSASRPQDRQFILSSKKLLLSDSGFYLCAWSRLRDNRYGYTFGSGTRLTVV.